This T cell receptor beta chain was retrieved from a study of shared clonotypes between healthy human individuals. Study results and limitations: Genetic and exposure-history diversity was limited by the few donors.

Each CD8 memory set brought CD45RO+ cells together with CCR7-negative CD45RA+ TemRA cells. As regards this clone: The antigen remains unidentified.

Deep was the level used in running the assay. The protocol was immunoSEQ multiplex PCR, while the TCRdb copy is restricted to in-frame clones and leaves out a portion. The top ten clones hold 34% of a sample with roughly 720,000 clones, roughly 91% of them seen once. The CDR3 runs to 13 residues. Germline-derived CDR1 and CDR2 are MNHEY and SMNVEV (reference sequence). V gave up 4 bases and J gave up 5 bases, with 9 bases separating them. The sample was memory CD8+ T cells from PBMCs. Subset meaning: CD45RO+ cells pooled with CCR7-negative TemRA cells. The TCR comes from a man younger than 35 in good health. Some clones in this sample may be carry-over from other donors' samples. V gene TRBV27 combines with J gene TRBJ2-1; D is unresolved. The CDR3 coding sequence is TGTGCCAGCAGTTCGGGCCTGCACAATGAGCAGTTCTTC. Its protein is CASSSGLHNEQFF.